These T cell receptor beta chains were read from a single sample in a study of OX40 agonist ivuxolimab in advanced cancers. Assay: immunoSEQ multiplex PCR; the TCRdb copy retains only in-frame clones and omits some. The data hold around 100,000 clones, with around nine tenths observed a single time. Sequencing used CD4+ or CD8+ T cells sorted from blood, obtained in a trial of the OX40 agonist ivuxolimab. These receptors all come from an adult with an advanced solid tumor such as melanoma, head and neck, liver or kidney cancer. The CDR3 runs from the conserved cysteine through the conserved F or W. The D gene is left open where the match is weak. Some rows have no size entry. The others give once, few or many, or a class for an expanded clone.

TRBJ1-6,TRBD1,TRBV7-8,-,CASSLGAGGQSPLHF,TGTGCCAGCAGCTTAGGGGCAGGGGGCCAATCACCCCTCCACTTT
TRBJ2-1,-,TRBV19,-,CASKPIRGAYNEQFF,TGTGCCAGTAAGCCAATCAGGGGAGCCTACAATGAGCAGTTCTTC
TRBJ2-3,TRBD2,TRBV19,-,CASRTRREGVTDTQYF,TGTGCCAGTAGAACTCGCCGGGAGGGGGTCACAGATACGCAGTATTTT
TRBJ2-5,TRBD1,TRBV18,-,CASSHKDRQETQYF,TGTGCCAGCTCACATAAGGACAGGCAAGAGACCCAGTACTTC
TRBJ2-3,-,TRBV7-6,-,CASSSRLGDSTDTQYF,TGTGCCAGCAGCTCCCGTCTTGGAGATTCCACAGATACGCAGTATTTT
TRBJ2-3,-,TRBV10-1,-,CASSEGLSTDTQYF,TGCGCCAGCAGTGAAGGACTCTCCACAGATACGCAGTATTTT
TRBJ2-3,-,TRBV7-2,-,CASSLEEGYQYF,TGTGCCAGCAGCTTAGAGGAGGGGTATCAGTATTTT
TRBJ1-5,-,TRBV2,-,CASSERDLYNQPQHF,TGTGCCAGCAGTGAACGGGACCTATACAATCAGCCCCAGCATTTT
TRBJ2-3,TRBD2,TRBV27,-,CASREGLLAHTDTQYF,TGTGCCAGTCGGGAGGGCCTACTAGCTCACACAGATACGCAGTATTTT
TRBJ2-7,TRBD2,TRBV28,-,CASSVSSGRHYEQYF,TGTGCCAGCAGTGTCTCTAGCGGGAGACACTACGAGCAGTACTTC
TRBJ2-2,-,TRBV2,-,CASSEARRAETGELFF,TGTGCCAGTAGTGAGGCTCGGCGGGCAGAAACCGGGGAGCTGTTTTTT
TRBJ1-4,TRBD1,TRBV7-2,-,CASSPRGDRGPTNEKLFF,TGTGCCAGCAGCCCCCGGGGGGACAGGGGACCAACTAATGAAAAACTGTTTTTT
TRBJ2-5,-,TRBV30,-,CAWSVSATKQETQYF,TGTGCCTGGAGTGTATCGGCGACAAAACAAGAGACCCAGTACTTC
TRBJ1-6,-,TRBV6-5,-,CASSLGTYHNSPLHF,TGTGCCAGCAGTCTCGGGACCTACCATAATTCACCCCTCCACTTT
TRBJ2-7,TRBD2,TRBV18,-,CASSPASGAYEQYF,TGTGCCAGCTCACCGGCTAGCGGAGCCTACGAGCAGTACTTC
TRBJ2-3,TRBD2,TRBV19,few,CASSLTIAGGSTDTQYF,TGTGCCAGTAGTCTAACCATAGCGGGAGGAAGCACAGATACGCAGTATTTT
TRBJ2-1,-,TRBV7-9,-,CASSPLSSGEQFF,TGTGCCAGCAGCCCCCTCAGCAGCGGTGAGCAGTTCTTC
TRBJ2-3,-,TRBV6-6,-,CASSYSLARSTDTQYF,TGTGCCAGCAGTTACTCTCTAGCGCGAAGCACAGATACGCAGTATTTT
TRBJ1-4,TRBD1,TRBV7-2,once,CASSLTGGGVTNEKLFF,TGTGCCAGCAGCCTGACAGGGGGCGGCGTGACTAATGAAAAACTGTTTTTT
TRBJ2-7,TRBD2,TRBV7-8,-,CASSLYQASGSYEQYF,TGTGCCAGCAGCCTCTATCAGGCTAGCGGCTCCTACGAGCAGTACTTC
TRBJ2-7,-,TRBV7-2,few,CASSLVSWAEQYF,TGTGCCAGCAGCTTGGTTAGCTGGGCCGAGCAGTACTTC
TRBJ2-4,-,TRBV4-3,-,CASSQDRLTKNIQYF,TGCGCCAGCAGCCAAGATAGGCTAACCAAAAACATTCAGTACTTC
TRBJ2-7,TRBD2,TRBV11-1,-,CASSITSGSTYEQYF,TGTGCCAGCAGCATCACTAGCGGGAGTACGTACGAGCAGTACTTC
TRBJ1-5,TRBD1,TRBV6-5,-,CASSATGGHQPQHF,TGTGCCAGCAGCGCCACAGGGGGCCATCAGCCCCAGCATTTT
TRBJ2-5,-,TRBV7-3,-,CASSRQVQETQYF,TGTGCCAGCAGCCGACAGGTACAAGAGACCCAGTACTTC
TRBJ2-7,-,TRBV2,-,CASKLGPSSYEQYF,TGTGCCAGCAAATTGGGACCAAGCTCCTACGAGCAGTACTTC
TRBJ1-2,-,TRBV4-3,-,CASSQDQVRRNYGYTF,TGCGCCAGCAGCCAAGATCAAGTCAGGAGAAACTATGGCTACACCTTC
TRBJ2-3,TRBD1,TRBV19,-,CARGTGTVTDTQYF,TGTGCCAGGGGGACAGGGACAGTGACAGATACGCAGTATTTT
TRBJ2-2,-,TRBV19,-,CASSIGRVNTGELFF,TGTGCCAGTAGTATAGGCAGGGTGAACACCGGGGAGCTGTTTTTT
TRBJ2-2,TRBD2,TRBV7-7,-,CASGRATGELFF,TGTGCCAGCGGGAGGGCCACCGGGGAGCTGTTTTTT
TRBJ2-3,TRBD2,TRBV7-6,-,CASSLGTSGGLTNTQYF,TGTGCCAGCAGCTTAGGGACTAGCGGGGGCCTCACGAATACGCAGTATTTT
TRBJ2-3,TRBD2,TRBV7-2,few,CASSLSVFSGREDTQYF,TGTGCCAGCAGCTTGAGTGTTTTTAGCGGGAGGGAAGATACGCAGTATTTT
TRBJ1-1,-,TRBV6-1,few,CASSEARLGRAGTTEAFF,TGTGCCAGCAGTGAAGCGCGATTAGGCAGGGCTGGGACAACTGAAGCTTTCTTT
TRBJ2-3,-,TRBV19,-,CASRGGASLTDTQYF,TGTGCCAGTAGAGGTGGGGCCAGCCTCACAGATACGCAGTATTTT
TRBJ2-3,-,TRBV11-2,-,CASSLFRQTDTQYF,TGTGCCAGCAGCTTATTCCGGCAAACAGATACGCAGTATTTT
TRBJ2-1,TRBD2,TRBV7-2,-,CASSAGRVGNEQFF,TGTGCCAGCAGCGCCGGGAGGGTGGGCAATGAGCAGTTCTTC
TRBJ1-3,-,TRBV7-3,-,CASSLGGGNTIYF,TGTGCCAGCAGCTTAGGAGGTGGAAACACCATATATTTT
TRBJ2-7,-,TRBV10-3,-,CAISDRDEQYF,TGTGCCATCAGTGACAGGGACGAGCAGTACTTC
TRBJ2-5,-,TRBV2,-,CASSLSPRETQYF,TGTGCCAGCAGCCTCAGCCCTAGGGAGACCCAGTACTTC
TRBJ1-3,-,TRBV6-1,-,CASSGSGVDGNTIYF,TGTGCCAGCAGCGGGTCAGGGGTGGATGGAAACACCATATATTTT
TRBJ1-3,-,TRBV5-7,-,CASSLGGASGNTIYF,TGTGCCAGCAGCTTGGGGGGGGCCTCTGGAAACACCATATATTTT
TRBJ2-7,-,TRBV13,-,CASSLASGWTYEQYF,TGTGCCAGCAGCTTAGCGTCCGGATGGACCTACGAGCAGTACTTC
TRBJ2-7,-,TRBV7-2,-,CASSAGGLGVSEQYF,TGTGCCAGCAGCGCCGGGGGCCTTGGGGTTAGCGAGCAGTACTTC
TRBJ1-2,TRBD1,TRBV4-3,-,CASSRPDRGFDGYTF,TGCGCCAGCAGCCGACCCGACAGGGGGTTTGATGGCTACACCTTC
TRBJ2-3,-,TRBV5-1,-,CASSLVGERSTDTQYF,TGCGCCAGCAGCTTGGTGGGGGAAAGGAGCACAGATACGCAGTATTTT
TRBJ2-5,-,TRBV9,once,CASSVAAGRETQYF,TGTGCCAGCAGCGTAGCAGCAGGGAGAGAGACCCAGTACTTC
TRBJ1-3,-,TRBV28,-,CASSLPGGNTIYF,TGTGCCAGCAGTTTACCAGGGGGAAACACCATATATTTT
TRBJ1-4,-,TRBV19,-,CASRKGATNEKLFF,TGTGCCAGTAGAAAGGGCGCAACTAATGAAAAACTGTTTTTT
TRBJ2-3,-,TRBV6-5,-,CASSSSRAGADTQYF,TGTGCCAGCAGTTCTTCCAGGGCCGGCGCAGATACGCAGTATTTT
TRBJ1-5,-,TRBV6-4,-,CASSGGECAQHF,TGTGCCAGCAGTGGTGGGGAATGCGCCCAGCATTTT
TRBJ1-1,-,TRBV7-3,-,CASSLGSAAGTEAFF,TGTGCCAGCAGCTTAGGTAGCGCGGCCGGCACTGAAGCTTTCTTT
TRBJ1-4,-,TRBV15,-,CATSRDRLGRNEKLFF,TGTGCCACCAGCAGAGATCGTCTCGGCAGGAACGAAAAACTGTTTTTT
TRBJ1-1,TRBD1,TRBV19,-,CASSEPGQGNTEAFF,TGTGCCAGTAGTGAACCGGGACAGGGTAACACTGAAGCTTTCTTT
TRBJ2-3,-,TRBV5-1,-,CASSLAGRAQYF,TGCGCCAGCAGCTTGGCCGGGCGTGCGCAGTATTTT
TRBJ2-5,TRBD2,TRBV4-2,once,CASSQDLGTSGQETQYF,TGTGCCAGCAGCCAAGATTTGGGGACTAGCGGGCAAGAGACCCAGTACTTC
TRBJ2-7,-,TRBV6-5,-,CASSVRGVEQYF,TGTGCCAGCAGTGTCAGGGGTGTCGAGCAGTACTTC
TRBJ1-5,TRBD1,TRBV28,-,CASSPYRGAYSNQPQHF,TGTGCCAGCAGTCCGTACAGGGGGGCCTATAGCAATCAGCCCCAGCATTTT
TRBJ2-7,TRBD1,TRBV19,-,CASSTGQGYEQYF,TGTGCCAGTAGTACCGGACAGGGCTACGAGCAGTACTTC
TRBJ2-2,TRBD1,TRBV6-1,-,CASSEDWTGYTGELFF,TGTGCCAGCAGTGAAGATTGGACAGGTTACACCGGGGAGCTGTTTTTT
TRBJ2-1,-,TRBV7-2,-,CASSQQGSSYNEQFF,TGTGCCAGCAGCCAACAGGGAAGCTCCTACAATGAGCAGTTCTTC